The rows below give T cell receptor beta chains drawn from one sample of a study of beta chain features in type 1 diabetes. Some clones are missing from TCRdb's copy, which holds only in-frame ones; the method was immunoSEQ multiplex PCR. Seen here are about 140,000 clones, under 11% observed once, and the top ten hold less than 1.5%. Sequences were obtained from naive CD4+ T cells from blood. These receptors originate from a man between 18 and 29 years old in good health. Both conserved end residues are part of each CDR3. The D gene is left open where the match is weak. The listing skips clone size in some rows; elsewhere it reads once, few, many or a size class.

size | D | J | V | CDR3 | DNA
- | - | TRBJ2-5 | TRBV7-2 | CASSLLRTGQWVETQYF | TGTGCCAGCAGCTTACTCAGAACCGGACAGTGGGTTGAGACCCAGTACTTC
few | TRBD2 | TRBJ2-7 | TRBV14 | CASSLLTGGTEQYF | TGTGCCAGCAGCCTACTGACGGGGGGGACCGAGCAGTACTTC
- | TRBD2 | TRBJ2-3 | TRBV30 | CAWTLAGGHVDTQYF | TGTGCCTGGACCCTAGCGGGGGGGCATGTAGATACGCAGTATTTT
- | - | TRBJ1-3 | TRBV1 | CTSSQDRDTDGEGNTIYF | TGCACCAGCAGCCAAGATCGGGACACTGACGGCGAAGGAAACACCATATATTTT
many | - | TRBJ1-6 | TRBV9 | CASSFAGLRSPLHF | TGTGCCAGCAGCTTCGCGGGGCTCCGCTCACCCCTCCACTTT
few | TRBD1 | TRBJ2-3 | TRBV7-3 | CASATGETDTQYF | TGTGCCAGTGCCACAGGGGAAACAGATACGCAGTATTTT
many | - | TRBJ2-3 | TRBV7-2 | CASSSFRTDTQYF | TGTGCCAGCAGCTCCTTTCGCACAGATACGCAGTATTTT
few | - | TRBJ2-3 | TRBV10-2 | CASSEQGVNTQYF | TGCGCCAGCAGTGAGCAGGGTGTAAATACGCAGTATTTT
- | TRBD1 | TRBJ2-3 | TRBV7-2 | CASSWDRVSDTQYF | TGTGCCAGCAGTTGGGACAGGGTCAGTGATACGCAGTATTTT
many | - | TRBJ2-4 | TRBV19 | CASSSTEKNIQYF | TGTGCCAGTAGTTCCACAGAGAAAAACATTCAGTACTTC
few | - | TRBJ2-2 | TRBV13 | CASSFSAGQSGELFF | TGTGCCAGCAGCTTCTCCGCGGGACAGAGCGGGGAGCTGTTTTTT
- | TRBD1 | TRBJ2-5 | TRBV7-3 | CASSFSPPGTGSQETQYF | TGTGCCAGCAGCTTCTCCCCTCCCGGGACAGGGTCCCAAGAGACCCAGTACTTC
few | - | TRBJ1-1 | TRBV11-2 | CASSLDYSMNTEAFF | TGTGCCAGCAGCTTAGATTACAGCATGAACACTGAAGCTTTCTTT
few | TRBD1 | TRBJ2-2 | TRBV5-1 | CASSLGPTGGPGELFF | TGCGCCAGCAGCTTGGGCCCGACAGGGGGTCCCGGGGAGCTGTTTTTT
- | - | TRBJ2-1 | TRBV27 | CASSWTSAEYNEQFF | TGTGCCAGCAGTTGGACTTCGGCGGAGTACAATGAGCAGTTCTTC
- | TRBD1 | TRBJ1-5 | TRBV30 | CAWSRTGGIYQPQHF | TGTGCCTGGAGTAGGACAGGGGGCATCTATCAGCCCCAGCATTTT
- | - | TRBJ2-2 | TRBV6-5 | CASSYGLNTGELFF | TGTGCCAGCAGTTATGGGCTGAACACCGGGGAGCTGTTTTTT
- | - | TRBJ1-5 | TRBV6-1 | CASSDMDQPQHF | TGTGCCAGCAGCGACATGGATCAGCCCCAGCATTTT
- | TRBD2 | TRBJ2-3 | TRBV7-2 | CASNPRWRGITDTQYF | TGTGCCAGCAATCCCCGGTGGCGGGGGATCACAGATACGCAGTATTTT
few | TRBD1 | TRBJ1-2 | TRBV4-2 | CASSHRDRGNYGYTF | TGTGCCAGCAGCCACCGCGACAGGGGTAACTATGGCTACACCTTC
- | - | TRBJ1-5 | TRBV18 | CASSSGREGQSQHF | TGTGCCAGCTCATCCGGCAGGGAGGGTCAGTCCCAGCATTTT
- | TRBD2 | TRBJ2-1 | TRBV4-1 | CASSQDLTSGGHEQFF | TGCGCCAGCAGCCAAGATCTTACTAGCGGGGGTCATGAGCAGTTCTTC
- | TRBD1 | TRBJ2-2 | TRBV4-1 | CASSLRDSLRDNTGELFF | TGCGCCAGCAGCCTCCGGGACAGTCTTCGCGATAACACCGGGGAGCTGTTTTTT
few | TRBD2 | TRBJ2-7 | TRBV27 | CASSLSSGGAYEQYF | TGTGCCAGCAGTTTATCCAGCGGGGGGGCCTACGAGCAGTACTTC
few | TRBD2 | TRBJ2-1 | TRBV6-6 | CASKASGAYNEQFF | TGTGCCAGCAAGGCTAGCGGGGCATACAATGAGCAGTTCTTC
- | TRBD1 | TRBJ1-2 | TRBV27 | CASAPGTGYLGYTF | TGTGCCAGTGCCCCCGGGACAGGGTATCTTGGCTACACCTTC
few | TRBD1 | TRBJ1-1 | TRBV4-3 | CASSQEGQTEAFF | TGCGCCAGCAGCCAAGAGGGACAGACAGAGGCTTTCTTT